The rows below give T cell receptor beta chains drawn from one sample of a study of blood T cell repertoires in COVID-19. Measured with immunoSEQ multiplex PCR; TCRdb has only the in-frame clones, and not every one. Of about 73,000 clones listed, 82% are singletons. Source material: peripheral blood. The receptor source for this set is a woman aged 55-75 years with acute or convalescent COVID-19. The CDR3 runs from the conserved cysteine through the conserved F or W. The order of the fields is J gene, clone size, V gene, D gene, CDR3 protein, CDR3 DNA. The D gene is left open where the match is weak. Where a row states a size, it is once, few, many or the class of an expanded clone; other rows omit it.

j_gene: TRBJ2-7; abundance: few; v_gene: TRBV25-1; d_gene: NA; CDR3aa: CASLKTNPPYEQYF; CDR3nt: TGTGCCAGCCTAAAGACAAACCCTCCCTACGAGCAGTACTTC
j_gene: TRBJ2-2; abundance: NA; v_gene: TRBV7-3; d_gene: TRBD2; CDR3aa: CASSLISGRYTGELFF; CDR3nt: TGTGCCAGCAGCTTAATTAGCGGGCGATACACCGGGGAGCTGTTTTTT
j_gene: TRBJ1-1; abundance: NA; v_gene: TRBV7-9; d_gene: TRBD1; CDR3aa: CASINTGDFNEAFF; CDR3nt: TGTGCCAGCATTAACACAGGGGATTTTAATGAAGCTTTCTTT
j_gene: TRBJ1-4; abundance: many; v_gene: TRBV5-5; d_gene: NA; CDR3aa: CASSLATGPNEKLFF; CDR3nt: TGTGCCAGCAGCTTGGCGACAGGCCCTAATGAAAAACTGTTTTTT
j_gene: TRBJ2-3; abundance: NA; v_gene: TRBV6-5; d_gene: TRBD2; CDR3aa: CASSYSTGTSADTQYF; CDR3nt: TGTGCCAGCAGTTACTCGACCGGGACTAGCGCAGATACGCAGTATTTT
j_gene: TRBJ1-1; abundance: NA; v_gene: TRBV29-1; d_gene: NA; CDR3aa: CSVEIQGGTEAFF; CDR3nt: TGCAGCGTTGAGATCCAGGGAGGGACTGAAGCTTTCTTT
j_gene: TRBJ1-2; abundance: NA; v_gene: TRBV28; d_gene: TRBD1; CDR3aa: CASSRQGWSLGNYGYTF; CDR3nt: TGTGCCAGCAGTCGACAGGGGTGGTCCCTCGGCAACTATGGCTACACCTTC
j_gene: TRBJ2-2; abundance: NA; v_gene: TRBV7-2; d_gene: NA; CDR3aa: CASSFVGGFSVRTGELFF; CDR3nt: TGTGCCAGCAGCTTTGTGGGGGGTTTTAGCGTGAGAACCGGGGAGCTGTTTTTT
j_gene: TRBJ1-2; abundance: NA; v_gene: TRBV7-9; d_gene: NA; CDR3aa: CASSLAYAGIGYTF; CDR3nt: TGTGCCAGCAGCTTAGCGTATGCAGGGATTGGCTACACCTTC
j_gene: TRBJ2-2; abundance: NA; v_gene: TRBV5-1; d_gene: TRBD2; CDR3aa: CASSLGAGDTGELFF; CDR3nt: TGCGCCAGCAGCTTGGGGGCGGGAGACACCGGGGAGCTGTTTTTT
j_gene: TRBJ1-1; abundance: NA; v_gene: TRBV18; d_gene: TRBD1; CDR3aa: CASSAGTENTEAFF; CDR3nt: TGTGCCAGCTCAGCCGGGACAGAGAACACTGAAGCTTTCTTT
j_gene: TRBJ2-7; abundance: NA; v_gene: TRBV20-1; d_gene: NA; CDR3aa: CSASSPGLVSYEQYF; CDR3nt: TGCAGTGCTAGTTCCCCGGGACTGGTCTCCTACGAGCAGTACTTC
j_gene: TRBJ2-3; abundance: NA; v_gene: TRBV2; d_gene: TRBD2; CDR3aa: CASSGRLAGDTDTQYF; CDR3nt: TGTGCCAGCAGTGGAAGACTAGCGGGGGACACAGATACGCAGTATTTT
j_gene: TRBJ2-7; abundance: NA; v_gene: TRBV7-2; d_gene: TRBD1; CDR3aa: CASSRDRVNEQYF; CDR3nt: TGTGCCAGCAGCCGGGACAGGGTAAACGAGCAGTACTTC
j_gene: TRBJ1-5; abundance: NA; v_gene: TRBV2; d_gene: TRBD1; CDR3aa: CASSTGTGVEPQHF; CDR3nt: TGTGCCAGCAGTACGGGGACAGGGGTTGAACCCCAGCATTTT